These 20 T cell receptor beta chains were sequenced from one sample in a study of T cells after yellow fever vaccination (dated by TCRdb to about 2019). Library preparation used 5' RACE. The sequencer listed for this sample is Illumina HiSeq 2500. TCRdb trimmed public reads at Q25 via fastp, called clones via MiXCR and kept in-frame beta chains. Rows are unified per CDR3 protein, each entry keeping the most common DNA and genes. In this sample the table shows roughly 150,000 distinct CDR3 sequences, less than 9% of which occur a single time. In total, the top ten clones hold approximately 2.5% of the sample. The treatment or condition tag for this specimen amounts to: live attenuated yellow fever vaccine strain. Material: CD4+ T cells sorted from PBMCs, obtained about 5 days after the first yellow fever vaccination. The receptors come from a man aged 18 to 29 who received the YFV17D yellow fever vaccine.

There are a few counts of this clonotype. The chain uses TRBV4-3 and TRBJ2-4; 7 bases match TRBD2. Germline V gene lookup returns CDR1 LGHNA and CDR2 YSLEER. The CDR3 runs to 17 residues. Trimming removed 1 base from V and 1 base from J; junction bases left unmatched: 7. The CDR3 DNA is TGCGCCAGCAGCCAAGGGGAGGGGCTAGGGGCCAAAAACATTCAGTACTTC. It yields the protein CASSQGEGLGAKNIQYF.

This clonotype was found many times. This sequence joins TRBV20-1 and TRBJ2-1; 7 bases map to TRBD2. J was trimmed by 0 bases and V by 5 bases; bases with no gene match: 1. Germline CDR1 DFQATT, CDR2 SNEGSKA (reference sequence). CDR3 length: 13 amino acids. The CDR3 DNA reads TGCAGTGCTGGGGGGGACTCCTACAATGAGCAGTTCTTC. Amino acid sequence: CSAGGDSYNEQFF.

In this sample, this clonotype turned up many times. The rearrangement uses TRBV3-1 and TRBJ2-2; 7 bases align to TRBD1. Germline V gene sequence: CDR1 LGHDT, CDR2 YNNKEL (reference sequence). After removal of 1 base from V and 1 base from J, the junction contained 0 bases not matched to a gene. The CDR3 totals 15 residues. The CDR3 spells CASSQGQGNTGELFF. The DNA of the CDR3 is TGTGCCAGCAGCCAAGGACAGGGGAACACCGGGGAGCTGTTTTTT. Looking up the rest from reference TRBV3-1 and TRBJ2-2 gives the full variable domain: DTAVSQTPKYLVTQMGNDKSIKCEQNLGHDTMYWYKQDSKKFLKIMFSYNNKELIINETVPNRFSPKSPDKAHLNLHINSLELGDSAVYFCASSQGQGNTGELFFGEGSRLTVL.

This clonotype has at least ten counts. The chain couples TRBV12-3 or TRBV12-4 to TRBJ2-7; a weak D match, TRBD1 (6 bases). The CDR3 covers 14 residues. V was pared by 6 bases and J by 6 bases, with 18 bases between. The CDR3, as DNA: TGTGCCAGCAGCCGGGACATCAGAGGGTTCGAGCAGTACTTC. Protein: CASSRDIRGFEQYF.

This clonotype turned up a few times. The chain uses TRBV18 and TRBJ1-1, with D perhaps TRBD1 (5 bases). The CDR3 length is 15 residues. Germline CDR1 is KGHSH and CDR2 is LQKENI. V lost 2 bases, J lost 3 bases, and 13 bases lay in between. The CDR3 DNA sequence: TGTGCCAGCTCACCAATTCAGGGAGGGGACACTGAAGCTTTCTTT. This sequence encodes CASSPIQGGDTEAFF.

This chain joins TRBV12-3 or TRBV12-4 and TRBJ2-3; the D gene is possibly TRBD2 (7 bases). The CDR3 has 15 amino acids. V was trimmed by 6 bases and J by 2 bases, leaving 15 bases between them. CDR3 DNA: TGTGCCAGCAGCTTACAGGGACTAAACACAGATACGCAGTATTTT. Encoded protein: CASSLQGLNTDTQYF.

This clonotype occurred many times. V is TRBV4-2 and J is TRBJ1-5, with D unresolved. This CDR3 spans 13 amino acids. The germline V gene has CDR1 LGHNA and CDR2 YNFKEQ. Trimming took 0 bases from V and 8 from J, leaving 8 bases between them. The CDR3 region is CASSQDLGKPQHF. The CDR3 DNA is TGTGCCAGCAGCCAAGATCTCGGGAAGCCCCAGCATTTT.

CDR3 bases: TGTGCCAGCAGCGTAATGGGACAGGCAATTAATGAGCAGTTCTTC. Amino acid sequence: CASSVMGQAINEQFF. The chain has TRBV9 and TRBJ2-1, with 8 bases lining up with TRBD1. Germline V gene data show CDR1 as SGDLS and CDR2 as YYNGEE. The junction had 7 bases not matched to a gene; V was cut back by 1 base and J by 7 bases. The CDR3 runs 15 residues. Full variable domain (missing parts from reference TRBV9 and TRBJ2-1): DSGVTQTPKHLITATGQRVTLRCSPRSGDLSVYWYQQSLDQGLQFLIQYYNGEERAKGNILERFSAQQFPDLHSELNLSSLELGDSALYFCASSVMGQAINEQFFGPGTRLTVL.

This clonotype has a count of ten or more. This chain links TRBV5-1 with TRBJ1-2; a possible D gene is TRBD1 (5 bases). The ends were cut back, 4 bases at V and 11 bases at J, with 21 bases in the middle. Looked up from germline, CDR1 is SGHRS and CDR2 is YFSETQ. This CDR3 comprises 14 residues. CDR3 nucleotide sequence: TGCGCCAGCAGCCTGGACCGGACACGGAACTTTTACACCTTC. Translating gives CASSLDRTRNFYTF.

This clonotype was picked up many times. This chain connects TRBV7-9 to TRBJ1-1; 7 nucleotides match TRBD1. J was trimmed by 5 bases and V by 5 bases; bases with no gene match: 5. The CDR3 is 13 residues long. CDR1 and CDR2 from the germline V gene are SEHNR and FQNEAQ (reference sequence). The chain's CDR3 is CASSQGGRTEAFF. In nucleotides, the CDR3 is TGTGCCAGCAGCCAAGGGGGCCGGACTGAAGCTTTCTTT.

Details on this clonotype: A read error is possible here, since a much larger clone lies one base away. CDR3 protein: CASSSGAGITYNELFF. The CDR3 nucleotides read TGTGCCAGCAGCTCCGGAGCGGGGATCACCTACAATGAGCTGTTCTTC. The chain links TRBV5-4 to TRBJ2-1, with 7 bases identical to TRBD2. CDR3 length equals 16 residues. CDR1 and CDR2 from the germline V gene are SGHNT and YYREEE (reference sequence).

This clonotype turned up a few times. Here the CDR3 reads CASSWTVSTDTQYF. The CDR3 DNA is TGTGCCAGCAGTTGGACAGTTAGCACAGATACGCAGTATTTT. The V gene is TRBV12-3 or TRBV12-4, the J gene TRBJ2-3, with a possible D match to TRBD1 (6 bases). V lost 4 bases and J 0 bases, leaving 8 bases between the germline ends. The CDR3 consists of 14 residues.

This rearrangement joins TRBV5-1 to TRBJ2-2; either TRBD1 or TRBD2 may fit D (6 bases each). CDR3 length equals 15 residues. V was pared by 1 base and J by 4 bases, with 11 bases between. Germline CDR1 SGHRS, CDR2 YFSETQ. This CDR3 reads CASSLRRGFTGELFF. For the CDR3, the DNA is TGCGCCAGCAGCTTGAGGAGGGGGTTCACCGGGGAGCTGTTTTTT.

This clonotype has just a few counts. The rearrangement joins TRBV6-2 or TRBV6-3 to TRBJ1-1; tentatively, D is TRBD1 (5 bases). The V end was cut by 6 bases, the J end by 2 bases, with 10 bases between. This CDR3 has 13 amino acids. Germline V gene lookup returns CDR1 MNHEY and CDR2 SVGEGT. CDR3: CASRPDRNTEAFF. For the CDR3, the DNA is TGTGCCAGCAGACCAGACAGAAACACTGAAGCTTTCTTT.

This clonotype was observed at least ten times. V is TRBV7-8 and J is TRBJ1-5; D ambiguous. The germline gives CDR1 SGHVS, CDR2 FQNEAQ. This CDR3 is built from 16 residues. Trimming removed 6 bases from V and 4 bases from J, with 19 bases in between. The CDR3 DNA follows: TGTGCCAGCAGTTTTTCGGGCCACGGATTAAATCAGCCCCAGCATTTT. Amino acid sequence: CASSFSGHGLNQPQHF.

This clonotype was counted ten times or more. The chain is built from TRBV5-6 and TRBJ2-7, with 11 bases identical to TRBD1. The V gene end was trimmed by 5 bases and the J gene end by 2 bases; junction bases not matched to a gene: 6. The V gene's germline CDR1 is SGHDT and CDR2 YYEEEE. The length of the CDR3 is 15 residues. The CDR3 region has the DNA TGTGCCAGCAGACTCGGACAGGGGGCTACCTACGAGCAGTACTTC. It codes for CASRLGQGATYEQYF.

This clonotype was observed at least ten times. The chain has TRBV4-1 and TRBJ1-2, with TRBD1 matching over 9 bases. CDR3 length: 16 residues. The germline V gene encodes CDR1 MGHRA and CDR2 YSYEKL. With 3 bases clipped from V and 7 bases from J, the junction kept 12 bases outside the gene matches. CDR3 sequence reads: CASSHYLRDRESGYTF. The CDR3 region has the DNA TGCGCCAGCAGCCATTACCTCCGGGACAGGGAAAGTGGCTACACCTTC.

Concerning this clonotype: A much larger clone differs from this one at a single base, so this may be a read error. The V call is TRBV20-1, the J call TRBJ2-3, with a possible D match to TRBD2 (5 bases). V dropped 6 bases and J dropped 0 bases, with 10 bases sitting between them. The CDR3 loop spans 13 amino acids. The germline V gene encodes CDR1 DFQATT and CDR2 SNEGSKA (reference sequence). This CDR3 is CSACRTSTDTQYF. In DNA, the CDR3 is TGCAGTGCCTGCCGGACTAGCACAGATACGCAGTATTTT.

This clonotype appeared many times. This sequence joins TRBV5-1 and TRBJ2-5; D is unresolved. The CDR3 consists of 13 residues. CDR1 SGHRS and CDR2 YFSETQ come from the germline V gene. CDR3 bases: TGCGCTCGCCCGCGAGACCTCCAAGAGACCCAGTACTTC. Translating it yields CARPRDLQETQYF. Full variable domain (missing parts from reference TRBV5-1 and TRBJ2-5): KAGVTQTPRYLIKTRGQQVTLSCSPISGHRSVSWYQQTPGQGLQFLFEYFSETQRNKGNFPGRFSGRQFSNSRSEMNVSTLELGDSALYLCARPRDLQETQYFGPGTRLLVL.

The chain employs TRBV10-3 and TRBJ2-2; no definite D call. V gave up 2 bases and J gave up 1 base, with 2 bases separating them. CDR1 is ENHRY and CDR2 is SYGVKD in the germline V gene. The length of the CDR3 is 13 residues. DNA of the CDR3: TGTGCCATCAGTGAGCTGAACACCGGGGAGCTGTTTTTT. It encodes CAISELNTGELFF.